Here is one TCR beta chain with its context. The antigen it binds to is not known. No base qualities exist here, and no much larger clone lies one base off it. These data originate in a study of metastatic and nonmetastatic thyroid tumors (dated by TCRdb to the early 2020s). About the full investigation: Repertoires from peripheral blood and from tumor or nodule tissue samples of malignant and benign thyroid patients were compared. Overall results and qualifications from the work: In both blood and tumor samples, malignant tumors were reported to have significantly higher TCR beta diversity than benign nodules.

CDR1 and CDR2, per the germline V gene (reference sequence), are DFQATT and SNEGSKA. V ends up 0 bases short and J 0 bases short, with an unmatched junction base count of 3. The CDR3 goes from the cysteine to the phenylalanine over 16 residues. Only the CDR3 portion is preserved as DNA: 48 bases, with reading frame beginning at the first base. Library preparation used PCR. Sequencing was carried out with an Illumina HiSeq 4000. The TCR beta-chain CDR3 region of each patient was profiled by high-throughput sequencing. For the original study's pipeline: CDR3 differences across clinicopathological groups were used to build a classifier for discriminating distant-metastatic papillary thyroid cancer patients. To measure repertoire diversity the researchers used the Shannon index, while the Morisita-Horn index served to gauge how similar the tumor and blood repertoires were. TCRdb cleaned the public reads at Q25 with fastp, built clones with MiXCR and kept in-frame beta chains. TCRdb, rather than the study authors, made the V and J calls. This sample comprises roughly 38,000 clones, 15% to 20% of them detected only once. Jointly, the top ten make up approximately 20% of the sample.

Before undergoing thyroid surgery, none of the patients had been given any kind of treatment. Using T-cell receptor beta sequencing, the researchers looked back retrospectively at clinical samples from patients, gathered between about 2012 and 2019. Recombination joined TRBV20-1 with TRBJ2-3, and TRBD2 aligns with 10 junction nucleotides. Sequencing used blood. The TCR was taken from a female donor with papillary thyroid cancer or a benign thyroid nodule (not recorded which). Some clones in this sample may be carry-over from other donors' samples. The CDR3 loop reads CSARDLTSGSTDTQYF. The DNA sequence is TGCAGTGCTAGAGATTTGACTAGCGGGAGCACAGATACGCAGTATTTT.